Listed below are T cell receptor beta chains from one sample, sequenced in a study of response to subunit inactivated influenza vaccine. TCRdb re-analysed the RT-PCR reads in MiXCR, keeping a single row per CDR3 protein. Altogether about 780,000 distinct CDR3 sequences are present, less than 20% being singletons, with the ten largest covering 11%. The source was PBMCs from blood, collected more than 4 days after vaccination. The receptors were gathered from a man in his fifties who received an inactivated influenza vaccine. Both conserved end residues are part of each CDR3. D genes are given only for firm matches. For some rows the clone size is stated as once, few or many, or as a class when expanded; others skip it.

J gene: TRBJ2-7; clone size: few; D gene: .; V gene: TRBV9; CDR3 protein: CASSASVSSYEQYF; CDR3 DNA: TGTGCCAGCAGCGCCTCGGTCAGCTCCTACGAGCAGTACTTC
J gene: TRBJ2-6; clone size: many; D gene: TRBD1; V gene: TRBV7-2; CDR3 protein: CASSLAGIVPGQIVSGANVLTF; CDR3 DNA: TGTGCCAGCAGCTTAGCCGGGATTGTACCGGGACAGATTGTATCTGGGGCCAACGTCCTGACTTTC
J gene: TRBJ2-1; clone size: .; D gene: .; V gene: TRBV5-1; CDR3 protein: CASSHPGLNEQFF; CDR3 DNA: TGCGCCAGCAGCCACCCCGGGCTCAATGAGCAGTTCTTC
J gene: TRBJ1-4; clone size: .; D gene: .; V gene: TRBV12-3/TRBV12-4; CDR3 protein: CASSIGGLGEKLFF; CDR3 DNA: TGTGCCAGCAGCATAGGGGGTCTGGGTGAAAAACTGTTTTTT
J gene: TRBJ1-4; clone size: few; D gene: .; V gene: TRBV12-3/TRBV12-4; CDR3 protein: CASRRTATNEKLFF; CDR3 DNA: TGTGCCAGCAGGAGGACAGCAACTAATGAAAAACTGTTTTTT
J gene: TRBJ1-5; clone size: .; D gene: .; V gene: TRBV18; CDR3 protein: CASSPVADQPQHF; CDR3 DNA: TGTGCCAGCTCACCCGTCGCCGATCAGCCCCAGCATTTT
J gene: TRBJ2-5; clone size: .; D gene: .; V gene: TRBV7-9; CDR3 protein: CASSLSYAGPQETQYF; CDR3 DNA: TGTGCCAGCAGCTTATCTTATGCAGGGCCCCAAGAGACCCAGTACTTC
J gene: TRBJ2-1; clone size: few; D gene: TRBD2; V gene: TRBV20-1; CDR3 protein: CSAYSMREGLNEQFF; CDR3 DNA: TGCAGTGCTTATTCTATGCGGGAGGGCCTAAATGAGCAGTTCTTC
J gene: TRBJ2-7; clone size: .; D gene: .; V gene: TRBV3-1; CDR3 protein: CASSQDLQGYYEQYF; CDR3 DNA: TGTGCCAGCAGCCAAGATCTCCAGGGGTACTACGAGCAGTACTTC
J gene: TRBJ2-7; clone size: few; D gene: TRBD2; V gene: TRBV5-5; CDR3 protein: CASSPAGLAVYEQYF; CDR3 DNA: TGTGCCAGCAGCCCTGCGGGACTAGCGGTATACGAGCAGTACTTC
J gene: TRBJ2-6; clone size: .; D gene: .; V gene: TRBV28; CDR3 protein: CASSLVKGRLITLTF; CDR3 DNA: TGTGCCAGCAGTTTGGTCAAGGGACGGCTGATAACCCTGACTTTC
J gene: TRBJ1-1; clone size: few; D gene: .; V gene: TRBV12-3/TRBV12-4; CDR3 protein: CASSFKFGGNTEAFF; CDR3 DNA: TGTGCCAGCAGTTTTAAATTCGGCGGGAACACTGAAGCTTTCTTT
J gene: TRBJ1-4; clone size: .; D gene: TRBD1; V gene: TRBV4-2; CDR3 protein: CASSHGQGATNEKLFF; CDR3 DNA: TGTGCCAGCAGCCACGGACAGGGGGCCACTAATGAAAAACTGTTTTTT
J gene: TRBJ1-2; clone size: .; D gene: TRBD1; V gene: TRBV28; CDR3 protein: CASTQAGQGALGYTF; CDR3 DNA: TGTGCCAGCACTCAAGCGGGACAGGGGGCGCTTGGCTACACCTTC
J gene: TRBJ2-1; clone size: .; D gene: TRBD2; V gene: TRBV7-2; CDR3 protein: CASSLPLAAGGVHNEQFF; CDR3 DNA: TGTGCCAGCAGCTTGCCCTTAGCGGCGGGAGGGGTACACAATGAGCAGTTCTTC
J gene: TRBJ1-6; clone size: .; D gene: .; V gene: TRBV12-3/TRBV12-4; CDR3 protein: CASGTPYNTPLHF; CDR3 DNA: TGTGCCAGCGGGACACCTTATAATACACCCCTCCACTTT
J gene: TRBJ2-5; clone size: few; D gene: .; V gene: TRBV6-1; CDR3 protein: CASWHETQYF; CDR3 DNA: TGTGCCAGCTGGCACGAGACCCAGTACTTC
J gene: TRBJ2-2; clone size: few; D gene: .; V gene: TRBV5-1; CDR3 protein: CASSLRVVGESNTGELFF; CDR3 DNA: TGCGCCAGCAGCTTGAGGGTCGTGGGGGAGAGCAACACCGGGGAGCTGTTTTTT
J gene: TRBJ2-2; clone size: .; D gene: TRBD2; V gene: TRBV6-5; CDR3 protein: CASSYSRTSGNGELFF; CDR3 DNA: TGTGCCAGCAGTTACTCCCGGACTAGCGGGAACGGGGAGCTGTTTTTT
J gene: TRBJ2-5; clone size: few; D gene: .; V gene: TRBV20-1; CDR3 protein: CSARDIRQHQETQYF; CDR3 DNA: TGCAGTGCTAGAGACATCCGACAGCACCAAGAGACCCAGTACTTC
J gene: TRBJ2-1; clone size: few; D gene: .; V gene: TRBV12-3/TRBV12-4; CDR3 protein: CASSLAGVVNEQFF; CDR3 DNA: TGTGCCAGCAGTTTAGCGGGAGTTGTCAATGAGCAGTTCTTC
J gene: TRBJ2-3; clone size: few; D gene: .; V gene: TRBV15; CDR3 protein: CATSRDRRGVVDTQYF; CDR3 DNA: TGTGCCACCAGCAGAGATCGTCGGGGAGTAGTAGATACGCAGTATTTT
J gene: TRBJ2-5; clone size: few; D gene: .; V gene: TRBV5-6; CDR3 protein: CASSKDYQETQYF; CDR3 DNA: TGTGCCAGCAGCAAGGACTACCAAGAGACCCAGTACTTC
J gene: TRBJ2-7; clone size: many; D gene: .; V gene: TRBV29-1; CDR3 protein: CSVETRQGGIYEQYF; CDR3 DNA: TGCAGCGTTGAAACTAGGCAGGGGGGGATCTACGAGCAGTACTTC
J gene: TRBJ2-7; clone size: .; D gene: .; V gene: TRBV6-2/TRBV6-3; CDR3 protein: CASSYSTLYEQYF; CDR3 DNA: TGTGCCAGCAGTTACTCGACACTCTACGAGCAGTACTTC
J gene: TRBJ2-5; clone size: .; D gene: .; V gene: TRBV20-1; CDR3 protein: CSARDLAGQETQYF; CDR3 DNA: TGCAGTGCTAGAGATCTGGCAGGACAAGAGACCCAGTACTTC
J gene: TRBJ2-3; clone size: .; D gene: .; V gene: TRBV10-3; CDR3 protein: CAISEMSGGTTDTQYF; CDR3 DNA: TGTGCCATCAGTGAGATGAGCGGAGGAACCACAGATACGCAGTATTTT
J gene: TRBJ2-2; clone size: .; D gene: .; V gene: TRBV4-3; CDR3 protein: CASSQGEGGGELFF; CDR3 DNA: TGCGCCAGCAGCCAAGGAGAGGGCGGCGGGGAGCTGTTTTTT
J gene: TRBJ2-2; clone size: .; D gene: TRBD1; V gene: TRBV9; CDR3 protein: CASSRFGQGAGELFF; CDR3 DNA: TGTGCCAGCAGTCGGTTTGGACAGGGCGCCGGGGAGCTGTTTTTT
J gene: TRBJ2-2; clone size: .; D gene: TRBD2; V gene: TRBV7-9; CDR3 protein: CVIRLAGVSGELFF; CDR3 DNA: TGTGTCATCAGACTAGCGGGAGTATCCGGGGAGCTGTTTTTT
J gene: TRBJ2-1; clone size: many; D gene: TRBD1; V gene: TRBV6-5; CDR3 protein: CASSYIRGRPNEQFF; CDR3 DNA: TGTGCCAGCAGTTACATCAGGGGGCGTCCCAATGAGCAGTTCTTC
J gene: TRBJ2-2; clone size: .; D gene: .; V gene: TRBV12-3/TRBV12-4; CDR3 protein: CASSFRGVTGELFF; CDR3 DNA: TGTGCCAGCAGTTTCCGAGGGGTCACCGGGGAGCTGTTTTTT
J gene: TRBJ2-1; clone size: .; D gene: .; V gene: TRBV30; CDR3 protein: CAWSIQGGEQFF; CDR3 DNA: TGTGCCTGGAGTATCCAGGGAGGTGAGCAGTTCTTC
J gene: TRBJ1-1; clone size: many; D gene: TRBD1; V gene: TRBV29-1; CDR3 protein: CSVDRGRRNTEAFF; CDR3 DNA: TGCAGCGTTGACAGGGGGCGGCGGAACACTGAAGCTTTCTTT
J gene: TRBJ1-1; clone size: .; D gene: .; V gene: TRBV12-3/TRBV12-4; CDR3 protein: CASSLRYNENTEAFF; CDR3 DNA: TGTGCCAGCAGTTTAAGGTATAACGAGAACACTGAAGCTTTCTTT
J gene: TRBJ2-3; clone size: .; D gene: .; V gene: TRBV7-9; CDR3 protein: CASSLVTGRSDTQYF; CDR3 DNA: TGTGCCAGCAGCTTAGTGACGGGGAGATCAGATACGCAGTATTTT
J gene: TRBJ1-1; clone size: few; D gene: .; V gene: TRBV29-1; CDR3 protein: CSVGYRGTEAFF; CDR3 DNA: TGCAGCGTTGGTTACAGAGGCACTGAAGCTTTCTTT
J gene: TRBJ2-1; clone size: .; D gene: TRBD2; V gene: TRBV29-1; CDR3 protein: CSARTSGNYNEQFF; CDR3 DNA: TGCAGCGCGCGGACTAGCGGGAATTACAATGAGCAGTTCTTC
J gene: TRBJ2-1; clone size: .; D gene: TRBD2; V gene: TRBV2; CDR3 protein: CASSEQLAGGPNDEQFF; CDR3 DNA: TGTGCCAGCAGTGAGCAACTAGCGGGAGGGCCTAATGATGAGCAGTTCTTC
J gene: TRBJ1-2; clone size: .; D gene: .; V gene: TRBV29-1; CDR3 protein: CSAGAGDGYTF; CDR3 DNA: TGCAGCGCCGGGGCAGGGGATGGCTACACCTTC
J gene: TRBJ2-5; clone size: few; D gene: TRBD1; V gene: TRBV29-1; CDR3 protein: CSVEDRGLQETQYF; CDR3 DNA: TGCAGCGTTGAGGACAGGGGGTTGCAAGAGACCCAGTACTTC
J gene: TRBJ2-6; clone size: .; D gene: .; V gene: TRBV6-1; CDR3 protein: CASGRTSGANVLTF; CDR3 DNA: TGTGCCAGCGGGCGGACCTCTGGGGCCAACGTCCTGACTTTC
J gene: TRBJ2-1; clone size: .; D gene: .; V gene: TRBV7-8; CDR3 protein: CASSLSQAYNEQFF; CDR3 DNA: TGTGCCAGCAGCTTATCTCAAGCCTACAATGAGCAGTTCTTC
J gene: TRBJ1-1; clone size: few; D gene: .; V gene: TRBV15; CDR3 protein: CATTRGGANTEAFF; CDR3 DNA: TGTGCCACCACCCGGGGAGGGGCGAACACTGAAGCTTTCTTT
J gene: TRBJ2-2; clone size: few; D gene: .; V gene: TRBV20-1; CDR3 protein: CSARGTAGELFF; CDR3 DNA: TGCAGTGCTAGAGGCACGGCCGGGGAGCTGTTTTTT
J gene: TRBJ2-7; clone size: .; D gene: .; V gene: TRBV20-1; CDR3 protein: CSASGGLSSYEQYF; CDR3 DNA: TGCAGTGCTAGCGGGGGGCTCAGCTCCTACGAGCAGTACTTC
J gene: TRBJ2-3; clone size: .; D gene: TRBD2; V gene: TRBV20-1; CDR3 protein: CSALHTAGGHEGTQYF; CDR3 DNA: TGCAGTGCCTTACACACCGCGGGGGGCCACGAGGGTACGCAGTATTTT
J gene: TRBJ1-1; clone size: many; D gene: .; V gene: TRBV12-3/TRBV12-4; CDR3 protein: CASSLGLEVSGAFF; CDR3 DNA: TGTGCCAGCAGTTTAGGTCTTGAGGTCTCTGGAGCTTTCTTT
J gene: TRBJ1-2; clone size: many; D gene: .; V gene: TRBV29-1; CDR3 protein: CSAGTPGYTF; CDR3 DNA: TGCAGCGCAGGGACACCTGGCTACACCTTC
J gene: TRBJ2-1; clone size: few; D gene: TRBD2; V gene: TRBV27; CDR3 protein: CASSFVTSGRAHYNEQFF; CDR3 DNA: TGTGCCAGCAGTTTTGTAACTAGCGGGAGGGCTCACTACAATGAGCAGTTCTTC
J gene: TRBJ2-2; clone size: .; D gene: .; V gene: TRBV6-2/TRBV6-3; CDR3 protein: CASSMATGELFF; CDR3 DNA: TGTGCCAGCAGTATGGCCACCGGGGAGCTGTTTTTT
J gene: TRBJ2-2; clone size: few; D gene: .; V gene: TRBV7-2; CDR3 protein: CASNRHANTGELFF; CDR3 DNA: TGTGCCAGCAACCGGCACGCGAACACCGGGGAGCTGTTTTTT
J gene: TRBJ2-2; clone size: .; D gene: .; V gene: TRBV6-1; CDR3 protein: CASRTQYRDTGELFF; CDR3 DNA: TGTGCCAGCAGAACGCAATACAGGGACACCGGGGAGCTGTTTTTT
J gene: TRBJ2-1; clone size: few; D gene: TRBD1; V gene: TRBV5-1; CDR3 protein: CASSLAAGQGGKFF; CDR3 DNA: TGCGCCAGCAGCTTGGCGGCCGGACAGGGTGGAAAGTTCTTC
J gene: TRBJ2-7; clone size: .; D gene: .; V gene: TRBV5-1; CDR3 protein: CASSLEVIYEQYF; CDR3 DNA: TGCGCCAGCAGCTTGGAGGTCATCTACGAGCAGTACTTC
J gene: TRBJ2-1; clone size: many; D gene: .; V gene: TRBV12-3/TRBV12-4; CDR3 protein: CASIERGYNEQFF; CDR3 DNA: TGTGCCAGCATCGAGAGGGGCTACAATGAGCAGTTCTTC
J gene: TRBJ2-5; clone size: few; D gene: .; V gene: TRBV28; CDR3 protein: CASSLPAKETQYF; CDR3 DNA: TGTGCCAGCAGTTTACCCGCGAAAGAGACCCAGTACTTC
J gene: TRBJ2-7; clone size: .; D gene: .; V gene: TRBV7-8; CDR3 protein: CASSLEGQRSYEQYF; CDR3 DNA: TGTGCCAGCAGCTTGGAGGGACAGCGCTCCTACGAGCAGTACTTC
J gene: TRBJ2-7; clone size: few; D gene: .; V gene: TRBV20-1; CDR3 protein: CSARVQSSYEQYF; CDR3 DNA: TGCAGTGCTAGAGTCCAGAGCTCCTACGAGCAGTACTTC